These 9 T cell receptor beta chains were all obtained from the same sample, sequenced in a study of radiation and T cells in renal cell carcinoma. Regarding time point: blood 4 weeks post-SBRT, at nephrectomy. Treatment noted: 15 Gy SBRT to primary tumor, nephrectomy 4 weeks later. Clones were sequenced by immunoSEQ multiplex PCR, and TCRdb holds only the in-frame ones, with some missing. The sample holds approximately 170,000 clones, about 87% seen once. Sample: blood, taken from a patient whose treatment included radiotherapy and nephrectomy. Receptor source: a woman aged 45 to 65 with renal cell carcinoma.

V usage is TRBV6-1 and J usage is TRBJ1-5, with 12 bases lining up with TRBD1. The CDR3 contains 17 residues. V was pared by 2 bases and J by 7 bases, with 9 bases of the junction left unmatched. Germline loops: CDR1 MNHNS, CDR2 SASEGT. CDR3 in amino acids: CASSEKDGTGGLQPQHF. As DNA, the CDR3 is TGTGCCAGCAGTGAAAAAGATGGGACAGGGGGCCTACAGCCCCAGCATTTT.

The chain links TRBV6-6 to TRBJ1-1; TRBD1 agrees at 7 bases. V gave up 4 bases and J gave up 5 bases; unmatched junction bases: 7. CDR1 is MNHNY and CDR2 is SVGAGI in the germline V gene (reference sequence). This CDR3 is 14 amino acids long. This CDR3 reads CASSSRTGGTEAFF. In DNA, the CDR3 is TGTGCCAGCAGTTCGAGGACAGGCGGAACTGAAGCTTTCTTT.

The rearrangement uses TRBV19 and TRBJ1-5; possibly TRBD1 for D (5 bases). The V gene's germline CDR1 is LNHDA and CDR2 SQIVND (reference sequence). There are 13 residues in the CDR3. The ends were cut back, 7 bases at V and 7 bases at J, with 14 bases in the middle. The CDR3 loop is CASNKGRQQPQHF. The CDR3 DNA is TGTGCCAGTAACAAGGGGCGCCAGCAGCCCCAGCATTTT.

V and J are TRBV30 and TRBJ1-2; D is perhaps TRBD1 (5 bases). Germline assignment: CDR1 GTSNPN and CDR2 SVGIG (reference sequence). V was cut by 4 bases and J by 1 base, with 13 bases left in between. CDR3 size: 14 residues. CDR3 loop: CAWTRDRINYGYTF. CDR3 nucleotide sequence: TGTGCCTGGACCCGGGACCGCATTAACTATGGCTACACCTTC.

CDR3 DNA sequence: TGTGCCAGCAGCTTGGTCACGCCTATGAACACTGAAGCTTTCTTT. Amino acid sequence: CASSLVTPMNTEAFF. V usage is TRBV5-6 and J usage is TRBJ1-1, with D hard to call. V lost 0 bases, J lost 0 bases, and 9 bases lay in between. There are 15 residues in the CDR3. The V gene's germline CDR1 is SGHDT and CDR2 YYEEEE.

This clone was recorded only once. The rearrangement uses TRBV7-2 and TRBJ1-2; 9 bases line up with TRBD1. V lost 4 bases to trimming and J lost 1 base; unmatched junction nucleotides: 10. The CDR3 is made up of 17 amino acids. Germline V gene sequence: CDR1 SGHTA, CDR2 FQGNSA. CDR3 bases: TGTGCCAGCAGCTCCGGGACAGGGCCATGGGGTAACTATGGCTACACCTTC. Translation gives CASSSGTGPWGNYGYTF.

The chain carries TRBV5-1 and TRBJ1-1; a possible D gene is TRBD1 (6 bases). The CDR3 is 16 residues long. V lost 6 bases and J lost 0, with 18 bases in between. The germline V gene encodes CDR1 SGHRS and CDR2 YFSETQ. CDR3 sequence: CASKRGAAGMNTEAFF. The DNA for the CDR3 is TGCGCCAGCAAAAGGGGGGCGGCAGGGATGAACACTGAAGCTTTCTTT.

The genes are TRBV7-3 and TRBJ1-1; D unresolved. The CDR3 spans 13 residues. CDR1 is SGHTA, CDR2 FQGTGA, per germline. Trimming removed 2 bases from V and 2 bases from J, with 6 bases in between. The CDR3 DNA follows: TGTGCCAGCAGCTTAGGGCAAAACACTGAAGCTTTCTTT. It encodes CASSLGQNTEAFF.

CDR3 in amino acids: CASSDSWGSGTGELFF. The CDR3 DNA is TGTGCCAGCAGTGACTCATGGGGCAGCGGCACCGGGGAGCTGTTTTTT. The gene calls are TRBV6-4 and TRBJ2-2, with D perhaps assigned TRBD1 or TRBD2 (5 bases each). The V end was cut by 0 bases, the J end by 4 bases, with 12 bases between. The CDR3 is made up of 16 amino acids. Germline CDR1 MRHNA, CDR2 SNTAGT.